The 4 T cell receptor beta chains in this list originate from one sample, sequenced in a study of blood T cell repertoires in COVID-19. Only in-frame clones appear in the TCRdb table, and some are missing; sequencing was by immunoSEQ multiplex PCR. The sample holds approximately 250,000 clones; 88% are singletons and the top ten take roughly 2%. The sequenced material came from PBMCs or T cells enriched from blood (not recorded which). Receptors originate from a woman aged 55-69 years in a cohort exposed to, infected with or recovered from COVID-19 (not recorded which).

This clone is a singleton in its sample. The CDR3 sequence: CASSPTGSAGGSSYGYTF. Written as DNA, the CDR3 is TGTGCCAGCTCACCAACCGGGTCAGCAGGGGGTAGTAGCTATGGCTACACCTTC. This rearrangement joins TRBV18 to TRBJ1-2, with 7 bases lining up with TRBD1. J was trimmed by 4 bases and V by 2 bases; bases with no gene match: 16. Germline CDR1 is KGHSH and CDR2 is LQKENI. This CDR3 has 18 residues.

The rearrangement joins TRBV27 to TRBJ1-6; D unclear. The germline CDR1 and CDR2 sequences are MNHEY and SMNVEV (reference sequence). The CDR3 spans 12 residues. Trimming stripped 5 bases from V and 5 bases from J, with 4 bases between. The CDR3 nucleotides read TGTGCCAGCAGTCAGGATAATTCACCCCTCCACTTT. This encodes CASSQDNSPLHF.

The DNA of the CDR3 is TGTGCCAGCAATGGACTAGCGATTTACAATGAGCAGTTCTTC. The encoded protein is CASNGLAIYNEQFF. The gene calls are TRBV28 and TRBJ2-1; TRBD2 matches 9 bases. The CDR3 covers 14 residues. With V trimmed by 7 bases and J by 4 bases, 5 bases remained unmatched. Germline CDR1 and CDR2: MDHEN and SYDVKM.

The chain carries TRBV28 and TRBJ2-3; TRBD2 matches 16 bases. The trim removed 3 bases at V and 0 bases at J, leaving 9 bases unmatched. This CDR3 spans 20 amino acids. CDR1 and CDR2 (germline): MDHEN, SYDVKM. The CDR3 DNA follows: TGTGCCAGCAGTTTTCCCGGGACTAGCGGGAGGGACCTGAGCACAGATACGCAGTATTTT. Encoded protein: CASSFPGTSGRDLSTDTQYF.